One and the same sample provided the 25 T cell receptor beta chains below, sequenced in a study of cytomegalovirus exposure and HLA in healthy donors (TCRdb year 2017). Library generation was performed with the immunoSEQ multiplex PCR assay. The multiplex PCR relied on a mix of 60 forward primers for TCR Vbeta segments and 13 reverse primers for TCR Jbeta segments. The table comes from immuneACCESS by way of TCRdb, which keeps in-frame sequences with V and J called. Part of the clones is missing from these tables; in studies checked, under half for an unresolved V gene and the rest for unknown reasons. The sample contains under 150,000 clones, 65% to 80% of them found a single time. The ten largest clonotypes hold around 1.5% of the sample. The sample comprised PBMCs. Receptors were obtained from a woman younger than 35 in good health and CMV-seronegative.

This chain links TRBV5-1 with TRBJ2-3; 8 nucleotides line up with TRBD1. There are 17 residues in the CDR3. Germline V gene sequence: CDR1 SGHRS, CDR2 YFSETQ. The J segment lost 6 bases and the V segment lost 0 bases, leaving 12 bases of the junction unmatched. CDR3 amino acids: CASSLGGQGTTVDTQYF. The CDR3 region has the DNA TGCGCCAGCAGCTTGGGAGGACAGGGTACCACAGTGGATACGCAGTATTTT.

V is TRBV5-6 and J is TRBJ1-2; 10 positions agree with TRBD1. This CDR3 contains 15 residues. Germline-derived CDR1 and CDR2 are SGHDT and YYEEEE. V shed 7 bases, J shed 6 bases, and the junction held 12 bases outside the gene matches. DNA of the CDR3: TGTGCCAGCCATACTCTCCGGGACAGGGGAGATGGCTACACCTTC. Translation gives CASHTLRDRGDGYTF.

V is TRBV6-1 and J is TRBJ1-2; 7 bases fit TRBD1. The CDR3 contains 14 residues. CDR1 and CDR2 from the germline V gene are MNHNS and SASEGT. V lost 6 bases and J lost 1; bases outside the gene matches: 5. This chain's CDR3 is CASRTRQGNYGYTF. CDR3 sequence (DNA): TGTGCCAGCAGGACGAGACAGGGTAACTATGGCTACACCTTC.

V and J are TRBV7-2 and TRBJ1-5; D remains ambiguous. CDR1 and CDR2 from the germline V gene are SGHTA and FQGNSA. The V and J ends lost 5 bases and 4 bases respectively, with 6 bases between them. The CDR3 sequence is 12 residues long. CDR3 in DNA: TGTGCCAGCAGCATCCTAAATCAGCCCCAGCATTTT. Encoded protein: CASSILNQPQHF. The whole variable domain, remainder taken from reference TRBV7-2 and TRBJ1-5, is GAGVSQSPSNKVTEKGKDVELRCDPISGHTALYWYRQSLGQGLEFLIYFQGNSAPDKSGLPSDRFSAERTGGSVSTLTIQRTQQEDSAVYLCASSILNQPQHFGDGTRLSIL.

This chain links TRBV30 with TRBJ2-3, with 10 bases lining up with TRBD2. This CDR3 spans 13 amino acids. In germline, CDR1 is GTSNPN, CDR2 SVGIG (reference sequence). V gave up 4 bases and J gave up 7 bases; unmatched junction bases: 5. The CDR3 spells CAWKRAGGYTQYF. The CDR3, as DNA: TGTGCCTGGAAAAGAGCGGGAGGGTATACGCAGTATTTT.

The V and J genes are TRBV6-6 and TRBJ1-5, with TRBD1 as a possible D gene (5 bases). Germline V gene data show CDR1 as MNHNY and CDR2 as SVGAGI (reference sequence). Trimming removed 4 bases from V and 11 bases from J, with 12 bases in between. The CDR3 loop spans 12 amino acids. The CDR3: CASSLDGRAQHF. The CDR3, as DNA: TGTGCCAGCAGTTTGGACGGCAGGGCCCAGCATTTT.

This rearrangement joins TRBV7-7 to TRBJ2-7; 15 nucleotides agree with TRBD2. The CDR3 has 14 residues. V was clipped by 5 bases and J by 6 bases; unmatched bases: 2. From germline, CDR1 is SSHAT and CDR2 FNYEAQ (reference sequence). CDR3 loop: CASSVGLAGGEQYF. CDR3 DNA: TGTGCCAGCAGCGTGGGACTAGCGGGGGGCGAGCAGTACTTC.

This clone has only a few counts. The J gene is TRBJ2-3, the V gene TRBV5-1; maybe TRBD2 (6 bases). The CDR3 extends over 15 amino acids. The germline V gene encodes CDR1 SGHRS and CDR2 YFSETQ. The V and J ends lost 7 bases and 3 bases respectively, with 18 bases between them. The DNA for the CDR3 is TGCGCCAGCCGGGAGCTCCCCGTAGAGACAGATACGCAGTATTTT. Translating gives CASRELPVETDTQYF.

The chain couples TRBV18 to TRBJ1-4; D is undetermined. Per germline, CDR1 KGHSH and CDR2 LQKENI. Trimming shortened V by 1 base and J by 5 bases, and 5 bases separated the two germline ends. The length of the CDR3 is 13 residues. The CDR3 protein is CASSPLQNEKLFF. CDR3 DNA: TGTGCCAGCTCACCACTCCAGAATGAAAAACTGTTTTTT. The entire variable domain, with the rest obtained from reference TRBV18 and TRBJ1-4, is as follows: NAGVMQNPRHLVRRRGQEARLRCSPMKGHSHVYWYRQLPEEGLKFMVYLQKENIIDESGMPKERFSAEFPKEGPSILRIQQVVRGDSAAYFCASSPLQNEKLFFGSGTQLSVL.

This chain joins TRBV25-1 and TRBJ1-2; D unresolved. The germline CDR1 and CDR2 sequences are MGHDK and SYGVNS. Trimming removed 0 bases from V and 6 bases from J, with 14 bases in between. The CDR3 is 15 residues long. In nucleotides, the CDR3 is TGTGCCAGCAGTGAATATAATTGGCCTCGGGATGGCTACACCTTC. Translation gives CASSEYNWPRDGYTF.

The chain employs TRBV7-8 and TRBJ1-2; D perhaps matches TRBD1 (6 bases). V shed 1 base and J shed 8 bases, with 20 bases lying between them. This CDR3 is 16 amino acids long. Germline CDR1 is SGHVS and CDR2 is FQNEAQ. DNA of the CDR3: TGTGCCAGCAGCTTAGTAGCGGGGGGCGCGGAGAAGGGCTACACCTTC. Amino acid sequence: CASSLVAGGAEKGYTF.

V gene TRBV15 combines with J gene TRBJ2-3; D is perhaps TRBD1 (6 bases). The germline CDR1 and CDR2 sequences are LNHNV and YYDKDF (reference sequence). With 0 bases removed from V and 6 bases from J, the gap between germline ends came to 13 bases. The CDR3 extends over 15 amino acids. The CDR3 coding sequence is TGTGCCACCAGCAGAGATAGGGACAAAGGTGATACGCAGTATTTT. Encoded protein: CATSRDRDKGDTQYF.

The chain couples TRBV6-4 to TRBJ2-1; D may be TRBD2 (6 bases). The CDR3 runs to 13 residues. V was pared by 6 bases and J by 10 bases, with 16 bases between. Germline V lookup: CDR1 MRHNA, CDR2 SNTAGT. The chain's CDR3 is CASSGDSGMEQFF. DNA of the CDR3: TGTGCCAGCAGCGGGGACTCCGGGATGGAGCAGTTCTTC.

DNA for the CDR3: TGCGCCAGCAGCACAGGGCGGGGGTCTGGAGATACGCAGTATTTT. Translating it yields CASSTGRGSGDTQYF. This rearrangement joins TRBV5-1 to TRBJ2-3; maybe TRBD2 (7 bases). Trimming removed 4 bases at V and 5 bases at J, with 17 bases between. Germline values: CDR1 SGHRS, CDR2 YFSETQ. The CDR3 runs 15 residues.

The chain uses TRBV5-8 and TRBJ2-5; no clear D gene. Trimming stripped 0 bases from V and 7 bases from J, with 10 bases between. Germline CDR1 is SGHTS and CDR2 is YDEGEE. The CDR3 consists of 13 residues. This CDR3 is CASSLEWPGTQYF. The CDR3 nucleotides read TGTGCCAGCAGCTTGGAATGGCCGGGGACCCAGTACTTC.

The chain has TRBV4-2 and TRBJ2-1, with 12 nucleotides matching TRBD2. The V segment lost 5 bases and the J segment 10 bases; nucleotides outside the gene matches: 21. CDR1 and CDR2 from the germline V gene are LGHNA and YNFKEQ. The CDR3 contains 19 residues. Here the CDR3 reads CASSNYGASGRAGAGEQFF. The CDR3, as DNA: TGTGCCAGCAGCAACTATGGCGCTAGCGGGAGGGCCGGGGCAGGGGAGCAGTTCTTC.

The chain combines TRBV11-2 with TRBJ2-5; a weak D match, TRBD2 (6 bases). V was cut by 4 bases and J by 2 bases, with 14 bases left in between. The CDR3 has 15 amino acids. Germline CDR1 is SGHAT and CDR2 is FQNNGV. The CDR3 bases are TGTGCCAGCAGCTCCTTAGGGAGCGGGCAAGAGACCCAGTACTTC. Encoded protein: CASSSLGSGQETQYF.

In its sample, this clone was seen a few times. V gene TRBV19 combines with J gene TRBJ1-1; D is undetermined. V lost 3 bases, J lost 2 bases, and 13 bases lay in between. This CDR3 region has 15 residues. Germline loops: CDR1 LNHDA, CDR2 SQIVND (reference sequence). The CDR3 is CASSIQHSSNTEAFF. CDR3 DNA sequence: TGTGCCAGTAGTATTCAACATAGCAGCAACACTGAAGCTTTCTTT. The whole variable domain, filled in from reference TRBV19 and TRBJ1-1, reads DGGITQSPKYLFRKEGQNVTLSCEQNLNHDAMYWYRQDPGQGLRLIYYSQIVNDFQKGDIAEGYSVSREKKESFPLTVTSAQKNPTAFYLCASSIQHSSNTEAFFGQGTRLTVV.

The CDR3 DNA follows: TGTGCCAGTAGTATATTGGGACAGGGGGTGAATGAGCAGTTCTTC. This codes for CASSILGQGVNEQFF. The chain uses TRBV19 and TRBJ2-1; 11 nucleotides match TRBD1. With 2 bases clipped from V and 7 bases from J, the junction kept 4 bases outside the gene matches. The CDR3 totals 15 residues. The germline V gene has CDR1 LNHDA and CDR2 SQIVND (reference sequence).

The J gene is TRBJ1-1, the V gene TRBV7-9; 10 bases agree with TRBD1. This CDR3 contains 18 residues. V was pared by 7 bases and J by 1 base, with 15 bases of the junction left unmatched. The germline gives CDR1 SEHNR, CDR2 FQNEAQ (reference sequence). As DNA, the CDR3 is TGTGCCAGCACCCACCCTCTCGGACAGGGGGGCGGGAACACTGAAGCTTTCTTT. Its protein is CASTHPLGQGGGNTEAFF.

This clone was found a few times. This chain links TRBV19 with TRBJ1-1; D might be TRBD1 (5 bases). V was cut by 7 bases and J by 5 bases, with 17 bases left in between. The CDR3 runs to 14 residues. In germline, CDR1 is LNHDA, CDR2 SQIVND (reference sequence). The CDR3 reads CASNRGGYRTEAFF. CDR3 DNA sequence: TGTGCCAGTAACCGTGGGGGGTATCGGACTGAAGCTTTCTTT. Looking up the rest from reference TRBV19 and TRBJ1-1 gives the full variable domain: DGGITQSPKYLFRKEGQNVTLSCEQNLNHDAMYWYRQDPGQGLRLIYYSQIVNDFQKGDIAEGYSVSREKKESFPLTVTSAQKNPTAFYLCASNRGGYRTEAFFGQGTRLTVV.

This sequence joins TRBV6-5 and TRBJ1-4; D might be TRBD1 (6 bases). The CDR3 extends over 14 amino acids. V dropped 8 bases and J dropped 8 bases, with 18 bases sitting between them. Germline loops: CDR1 MNHEY, CDR2 SVGAGI. This CDR3 reads CASRDDRLNEKLFF. CDR3 nucleotides: TGTGCCAGCCGGGACGACAGGTTAAACGAAAAACTGTTTTTT.

V is TRBV5-4 and J is TRBJ2-3; 8 bases are shared with TRBD2. CDR1 and CDR2 (germline): SGHNT, YYREEE (reference sequence). The CDR3 is 15 amino acids. Unmatched junction bases numbered 5, after V lost 3 bases and J lost 2 bases. The CDR3 DNA sequence: TGTGCCAGCAGCTCCCCGGGACTAGTCACAGATACGCAGTATTTT. It codes for CASSSPGLVTDTQYF.

The chain couples TRBV5-1 to TRBJ2-1; 10 nucleotides agree with TRBD2. This CDR3 comprises 15 residues. V gave up 4 bases and J gave up 5 bases; unmatched junction bases: 6. Germline V gives CDR1 SGHRS, CDR2 YFSETQ. The CDR3 loop reads CASSPPSGSNNEQFF. The CDR3 DNA reads as TGCGCCAGCAGCCCCCCTAGCGGGAGTAACAATGAGCAGTTCTTC.

This chain joins TRBV4-1 and TRBJ2-5; weak D call: TRBD1 (6 bases). The germline V and J ends were trimmed by 11 bases and 1 base, with 14 bases remaining between them. The CDR3 length is 13 residues. Germline V lookup: CDR1 MGHRA, CDR2 YSYEKL. In DNA form, the CDR3 reads TGCGCCTTCTCAAGGGGGATCCAAGAGACCCAGTACTTC. Amino acid sequence: CAFSRGIQETQYF.